The next 5 T cell receptor beta chains were all read from a single sample in a study of response to subunit inactivated influenza vaccine. Via MiXCR, TCRdb re-called the RT-PCR reads, giving one row per CDR3 protein. Of about 700,000 distinct CDR3 sequences detected, about 15% appear once; the ten largest clones hold around 7.3%. The material was PBMCs from blood, obtained roughly 15 days before vaccination. The source of these receptors is a man aged 45-60 years who received an inactivated influenza vaccine.

This chain joins TRBV5-1 and TRBJ2-1; tentatively, D is TRBD1 (5 bases). With 1 base removed from V and 5 bases from J, the gap between germline ends came to 13 bases. The CDR3 is 15 residues long. The germline CDR1 and CDR2 sequences are SGHRS and YFSETQ. The CDR3 reads CASSLLGATDNEQFF. CDR3 coding DNA: TGCGCCAGCAGCTTGCTAGGGGCCACGGACAATGAGCAGTTCTTC.

The sample holds a few counts of this clonotype. The chain links TRBV19 to TRBJ2-5; 8 bases agree with TRBD2. This CDR3 comprises 15 residues. CDR1 and CDR2 from the germline V gene are LNHDA and SQIVND (reference sequence). V was pared by 1 base and J by 5 bases, with 6 bases of the junction left unmatched. The CDR3 reads CASSIGGGMIETQYF. DNA for the CDR3: TGTGCCAGTAGTATAGGCGGGGGGATGATTGAGACCCAGTACTTC.

The V gene is TRBV4-2, the J gene TRBJ2-1; D gene uncertain. With 7 bases removed from V and 5 bases from J, the gap between germline ends came to 15 bases. The CDR3 runs 14 residues. The germline V gene encodes CDR1 LGHNA and CDR2 YNFKEQ. The CDR3 nucleotides are TGTGCCAGCACCCCGAGTGGCGGAGACAATGAGCAGTTCTTC. Its translation: CASTPSGGDNEQFF.

The chain recombines TRBV3-1 with TRBJ2-7, with 8 positions matching TRBD2. With 3 bases clipped from V and 4 bases from J, the junction kept 8 bases outside the gene matches. The CDR3 is 15 residues long. Germline V gene lookup returns CDR1 LGHDT and CDR2 YNNKEL (reference sequence). CDR3 DNA sequence: TGTGCCAGCAGCCAGCGGGGGGCTAGAGAATACGAGCAGTACTTC. It translates to CASSQRGAREYEQYF.

This clonotype was counted a single time. The genes are TRBV25-1 and TRBJ2-7, with no clear D. Germline CDR1 and CDR2: MGHDK and SYGVNS. CDR3 length: 14 amino acids. V lost 4 bases and J lost 6, with 16 bases in between. The CDR3 DNA reads TGTGCCAGCAGTGCTCAGGCCAAGGTGGGCGAGCAGTACTTC. Protein product: CASSAQAKVGEQYF.